This TCR beta chain was captured in a study of T cells expressing NK-cell markers. Overall study context: According to the study, TCR beta repertoires originated from sorted CD3+CD56+NKG2C+, CD3+CD56+NKG2C- and CD3+CD56-NKG2C+ T cells. Seven sequenced donors out of eight were HCMV-seropositive, one seronegative.

CDR1 is DFQATT, CDR2 SNEGSKA, per germline (reference sequence). CDR3 length equals 13 residues. Beta-chain TCR cDNA was generated via 5'RACE template switching with UMIs. TCRdb reprocessed the 5' RACE reads and keeps a single row for each CDR3 protein, giving no DNA. This repertoire includes a few hundred thousand distinct CDR3 sequences. This clonotype was obtained from a man between 18 and 29 years old in good health. Sample: blood T cells: a sorted CD56 or NKG2C T cell subset, CD4+ or CD8+ T cells, or bulk PBMC T cells (not recorded which). The V gene is TRBV20-1, the J gene TRBJ2-5; TCRdb indicates TRBD1, and absent DNA this call remains unverified. The CDR3 sequence: CSARDRREETQYF.